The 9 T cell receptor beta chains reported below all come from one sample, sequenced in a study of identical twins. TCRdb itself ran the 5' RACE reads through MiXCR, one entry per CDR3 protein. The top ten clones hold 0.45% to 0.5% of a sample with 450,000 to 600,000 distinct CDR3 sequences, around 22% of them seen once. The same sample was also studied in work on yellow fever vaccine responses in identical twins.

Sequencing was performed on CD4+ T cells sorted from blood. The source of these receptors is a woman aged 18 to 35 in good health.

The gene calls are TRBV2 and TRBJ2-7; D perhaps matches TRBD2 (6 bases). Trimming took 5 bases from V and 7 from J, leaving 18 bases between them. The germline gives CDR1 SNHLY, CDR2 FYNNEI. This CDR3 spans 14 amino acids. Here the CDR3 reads CASSLTRIWTEQYF. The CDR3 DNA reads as TGTGCCAGCAGTCTGACTAGAATTTGGACTGAGCAGTACTTC.

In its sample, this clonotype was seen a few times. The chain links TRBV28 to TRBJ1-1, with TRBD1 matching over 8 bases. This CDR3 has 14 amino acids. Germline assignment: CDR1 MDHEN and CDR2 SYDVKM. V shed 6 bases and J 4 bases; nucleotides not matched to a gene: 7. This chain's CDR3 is CASSPGGVSTEAFF. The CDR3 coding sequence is TGTGCCAGCAGCCCAGGGGGCGTTAGCACTGAAGCTTTCTTT.

CDR3 DNA sequence: TGCGCCAGCAGCACCGTCGGGAAGCAGGCGAACACCGGGGAGCTGTTTTTT. It translates to CASSTVGKQANTGELFF. The chain links TRBV5-1 to TRBJ2-2, with a tentative D call TRBD2 (5 bases). This CDR3 spans 17 amino acids. Germline-derived CDR1 and CDR2 are SGHRS and YFSETQ. Deletions cut 4 bases from V and 0 bases from J, with 16 bases between. The full variable domain, in which reference TRBV5-1 and TRBJ2-2 provide the parts outside the CDR3, is KAGVTQTPRYLIKTRGQQVTLSCSPISGHRSVSWYQQTPGQGLQFLFEYFSETQRNKGNFPGRFSGRQFSNSRSEMNVSTLELGDSALYLCASSTVGKQANTGELFFGEGSRLTVL.

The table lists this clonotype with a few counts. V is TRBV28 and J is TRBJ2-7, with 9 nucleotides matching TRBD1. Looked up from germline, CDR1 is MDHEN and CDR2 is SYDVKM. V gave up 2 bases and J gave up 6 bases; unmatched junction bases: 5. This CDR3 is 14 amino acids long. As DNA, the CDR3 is TGTGCCAGCAGTTTACGACCGGGACAGGGCGAGCAGTACTTC. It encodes CASSLRPGQGEQYF.

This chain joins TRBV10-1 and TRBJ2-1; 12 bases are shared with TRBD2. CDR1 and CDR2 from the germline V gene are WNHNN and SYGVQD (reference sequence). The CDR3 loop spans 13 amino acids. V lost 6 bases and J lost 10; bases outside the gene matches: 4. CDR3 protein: CASSRGLAGEQFF. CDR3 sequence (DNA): TGCGCCAGCAGCCGAGGACTAGCGGGGGAGCAGTTCTTC.

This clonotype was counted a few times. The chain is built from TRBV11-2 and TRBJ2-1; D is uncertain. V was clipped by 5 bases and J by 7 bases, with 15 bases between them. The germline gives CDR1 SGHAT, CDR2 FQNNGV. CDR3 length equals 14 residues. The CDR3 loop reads CASSRIVGRNEQFF. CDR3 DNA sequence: TGTGCCAGCAGCCGTATAGTGGGTAGAAATGAGCAGTTCTTC.

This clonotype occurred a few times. The CDR3: CASREGQGNTGELFF. The CDR3 region has the DNA TGCGCCAGCAGGGAAGGACAGGGGAACACCGGGGAGCTGTTTTTT. The chain is built from TRBV5-1 and TRBJ2-2; 8 bases agree with TRBD1. Trimming took 5 bases from V and 1 from J; bases not matched to a gene: 4. The CDR3 is 15 residues long. CDR1 is SGHRS and CDR2 is YFSETQ in the germline V gene.

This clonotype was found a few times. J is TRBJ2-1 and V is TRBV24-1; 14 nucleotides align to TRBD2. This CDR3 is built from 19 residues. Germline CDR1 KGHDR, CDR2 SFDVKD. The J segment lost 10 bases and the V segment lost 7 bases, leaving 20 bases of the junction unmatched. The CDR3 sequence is CATSPAGSGTSGRIEEQFF. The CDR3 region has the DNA TGTGCCACCAGCCCAGCGGGGTCGGGGACTAGCGGGAGAATTGAAGAGCAGTTCTTC.

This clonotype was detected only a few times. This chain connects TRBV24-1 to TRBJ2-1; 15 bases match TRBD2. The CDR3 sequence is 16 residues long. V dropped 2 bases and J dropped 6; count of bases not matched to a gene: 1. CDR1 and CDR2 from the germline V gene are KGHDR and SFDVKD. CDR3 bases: TGTGCCACCAGTGATTCGGGACTAGCGGGAGGCAATGAGCAGTTCTTC. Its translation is CATSDSGLAGGNEQFF.